This TCR beta chain was recorded in a study of T cells in Graves' hyperthyroidism and ophthalmopathy. Across the whole study: Peripheral blood was drawn at first diagnosis, prior to all treatment.

TCR beta CDR3 region amplification was performed from RNA transcripts. RT-PCR in the first round (using the HTBI primer set) targeted the TCR CDR3. TCRdb re-derived calls from the multiplex PCR reads in MiXCR, one entry per CDR3 protein. The sample consists of more than 600,000 distinct CDR3 sequences, over 15% of them appearing once. Patients between 18 and 65 years old had hyperthyroidism, newly diagnosed and lasting under 2 months. Using more than 8 ml of fresh peripheral blood, PBMCs were prepared. This clonotype came up many times. Antigen specificity is unknown. This CDR3 is 15 amino acids long. With 4 bases removed from V and 1 base from J, the gap between germline ends came to 12 bases. Germline V gives CDR1 MDHEN, CDR2 SYDVKM. Points from the study as a whole: Most thyroid clonotypes expanded above 0.001 were also detected in blood.

Material: blood. The chain links TRBV28 to TRBJ2-3; the D is unclear. This receptor was identified in a man between 18 and 35 years old with Graves' hyperthyroidism. CDR3 protein: CASSSRKSGTDTQYF. In DNA form, the CDR3 reads TGTGCCAGCAGTTCCCGGAAGAGCGGCACAGATACGCAGTATTTT. Based on the CDR3 plus reference TRBV28 and TRBJ2-3, the full variable domain is DVKVTQSSRYLVKRTGEKVFLECVQDMDHENMFWYRQDPGLGLRLIYFSYDVKMKEKGDIPEGYSVSREKKERFSLILESASTNQTSMYLCASSSRKSGTDTQYFGPGTRLTVL.